Following are 18 T cell receptor beta chains from one sample sequenced in a study of spatial heterogeneity in lung cancer. Each CDR3 protein gets one entry after TCRdb re-called the 5' RACE reads with MiXCR. In the table there are about 50,000 distinct CDR3 sequences, roughly 7.2% of which are singletons. Time point noted: sample taken at primary tumor resection. Sequencing was performed on whole RNA extracted from tumor and nontumor lung tissue, or from frozen PBMC, and the material was left unsorted. The sequencing here drew on PBMCs, taken at surgery. All receptors derive from a female donor with early-stage non-small cell lung cancer.

This clonotype was seen a few times. The V and J genes are TRBV6-1 and TRBJ1-5; no definite D call. This CDR3 region has 14 residues. Trimming cost V 5 bases and J 0 bases, with 8 bases left between them. Germline CDR1 reads MNHNS; CDR2 reads SASEGT. The CDR3 DNA reads as TGTGCCAGCAGTCTTACCGATAGCAATCAGCCCCAGCATTTT. This gives the protein CASSLTDSNQPQHF.

The V and J genes are TRBV20-1 and TRBJ2-5; 9 bases fit TRBD2. Germline trimming cut 2 bases from V and 4 bases from J; bases unmatched to any gene: 14. This CDR3 spans 17 amino acids. Germline V gene sequence: CDR1 DFQATT, CDR2 SNEGSKA (reference sequence). The DNA of the CDR3 is TGCAGTGCTAGATCGCCCCTGGGGCGGGGGGGCGGAGAGACCCAGTACTTC. It translates to CSARSPLGRGGGETQYF.

This clonotype was seen many times. The chain has TRBV20-1 and TRBJ1-1; TRBD1 aligns across 9 bases. CDR3 size: 15 residues. The junction had 13 bases not matched to a gene; V was cut back by 4 bases and J by 7 bases. Germline CDR1 reads DFQATT; CDR2 reads SNEGSKA (reference sequence). The CDR3 DNA follows: TGCAGTGCTACACAGGGGGCGCGTCGCCGGAATGAAGCTTTCTTT. Translated, it gives CSATQGARRRNEAFF.

The chain links TRBV6-1 to TRBJ2-3, with D possibly TRBD2 on 6 matching bases. Deletions cut 2 bases from V and 0 bases from J, with 12 bases between. Germline V gives CDR1 MNHNS, CDR2 SASEGT. This CDR3 contains 16 residues. The DNA of the CDR3 is TGTGCCAGCAGTGAATCCGGGGGATTTAGCACAGATACGCAGTATTTT. This sequence encodes CASSESGGFSTDTQYF.

In its sample, this clonotype was seen a few times. This rearrangement joins TRBV30 to TRBJ2-1; TRBD2 agrees at 10 bases. The CDR3 has 14 amino acids. Per the germline V gene, CDR1 is GTSNPN and CDR2 is SVGIG (reference sequence). With V trimmed by 1 base and J by 10 bases, 7 bases remained unmatched. The CDR3 nucleotides are TGTGCCTGGAGTGGGGGACTAGCGAACTTCGAGCAGTTCTTC. This gives the protein CAWSGGLANFEQFF.

Many counts were recorded for this clonotype. The genes are TRBV2 and TRBJ2-7; D is perhaps TRBD1 (5 bases). Trimming pared 3 bases from V and 4 bases from J, leaving 10 bases between. Looked up from germline, CDR1 is SNHLY and CDR2 is FYNNEI. This CDR3 spans 13 amino acids. The CDR3 loop reads CASSEGRAYEQYF. CDR3 sequence (DNA): TGTGCCAGCAGTGAGGGCAGGGCTTACGAGCAGTACTTC. Based on the CDR3 plus reference TRBV2 and TRBJ2-7, the full variable domain is EPEVTQTPSHQVTQMGQEVILRCVPISNHLYFYWYRQILGQKVEFLVSFYNNEISEKSEIFDDQFSVERPDGSNFTLKIRSTKLEDSAMYFCASSEGRAYEQYFGPGTRLTVT.

The chain joins TRBV7-9 to TRBJ2-5; tentatively, D is TRBD2 (5 bases). CDR3 length: 13 amino acids. Trimming took off 7 bases at V and 5 bases at J, with 14 bases between the two ends. CDR1 is SEHNR and CDR2 is FQNEAQ in the germline V gene (reference sequence). The CDR3 nucleotides are TGTGCCAGCACCCAGAGTGGGAGCGAGACCCAGTACTTC. Residues: CASTQSGSETQYF.

This clonotype was detected a few times. The V and J genes are TRBV5-6 and TRBJ1-6, with D possibly matching TRBD1 (5 bases). Germline values: CDR1 SGHDT, CDR2 YYEEEE. V lost 5 bases and J 8 bases, leaving 11 bases between the germline ends. This CDR3 has 13 residues. The CDR3 loop reads CASSYDRDSPLHF. The CDR3 DNA reads as TGTGCCAGCAGTTACGACAGAGATTCACCCCTCCACTTT.

This clonotype has ten or more counts. The gene calls are TRBV27 and TRBJ2-1; TRBD1 agrees at 7 bases. Unmatched junction bases numbered 6, after V lost 9 bases and J lost 1 base. In germline, CDR1 is MNHEY, CDR2 SMNVEV (reference sequence). The CDR3 length is 14 residues. CDR3 DNA: TGTGCCAGTACCAAGGGGGCTTCCTACAATGAGCAGTTCTTC. Translating gives CASTKGASYNEQFF.

The chain has TRBV12-3 or TRBV12-4 and TRBJ1-1; D perhaps matches TRBD1 (6 bases). Trimming left V 8 bases short and J 10 bases short, with 20 bases between. The CDR3 has 13 residues. CDR3 sequence: CASAPKDSQAAFF. The CDR3 nucleotides are TGTGCCAGCGCCCCCAAGGACAGTCAGGCAGCTTTCTTT.

In this sample, this clonotype turned up a few times. V usage is TRBV7-9 and J usage is TRBJ2-1; 13 bases fit TRBD2. CDR1 and CDR2 (germline): SEHNR, FQNEAQ (reference sequence). V dropped 6 bases and J dropped 0; count of bases not matched to a gene: 8. The CDR3 spans 18 residues. In DNA, the CDR3 is TGTGCCAGCAGGGGTGGACTAGCGGGGGCGCGCTCCTACAATGAGCAGTTCTTC. This gives the protein CASRGGLAGARSYNEQFF.

V usage is TRBV30 and J usage is TRBJ1-4; the D gene is possibly TRBD1 (6 bases). V lost 2 bases and J lost 8, with 18 bases in between. This CDR3 comprises 15 residues. Germline CDR1 and CDR2: GTSNPN and SVGIG (reference sequence). CDR3 protein: CAWSSTETGKEKLFF. In DNA form, the CDR3 reads TGTGCCTGGAGTTCCACCGAGACAGGAAAAGAAAAACTGTTTTTT.

This clonotype was counted ten times or more. The chain recombines TRBV12-2 with TRBJ2-1; the listed D gene, TRBD1, was not tested against the DNA. TRBV12-2 is tagged as a pseudogene. This CDR3 has 17 residues. The CDR3 reads CASRLVPHLSYKNEQFF. The CDR3 nucleotides are TGTGCAAGTCGCTTAGTTCCCCATCTGTCGTATAAGAATGAGCAGTTCTTC.

The rearrangement uses TRBV4-3 and TRBJ1-4; unclear D gene. The CDR3 is 16 residues long. Trimming stripped 0 bases from V and 0 bases from J, with 8 bases between. Germline V gene data show CDR1 as LGHNA and CDR2 as YSLEER. In DNA, the CDR3 is TGCGCCAGCAGCCAAGATAGAACCACAACTAATGAAAAACTGTTTTTT. Translated, it gives CASSQDRTTTNEKLFF.

This clonotype was counted many times. The chain links TRBV3-1 to TRBJ1-5, with 10 bases that match TRBD1. The V and J ends lost 5 bases and 3 bases, in that order; junction bases with no gene match: 10. The germline V gene has CDR1 LGHDT and CDR2 YNNKEL (reference sequence). This CDR3 has 17 amino acids. CDR3 coding DNA: TGTGCCAGCAGCTATTCCGCCGGGACAGGGGTCAATCAGCCCCAGCATTTT. Its translation is CASSYSAGTGVNQPQHF.

This clonotype was picked up a small number of times. V gene TRBV5-1 combines with J gene TRBJ1-1, with 12 positions matching TRBD1. Unmatched junction bases numbered 8, after V lost 7 bases and J lost 1 base. CDR3 length: 16 residues. CDR1 is SGHRS and CDR2 is YFSETQ in the germline V gene. The CDR3 sequence is CASAPWGQGANTEAFF. In DNA, the CDR3 is TGCGCCAGCGCCCCGTGGGGACAGGGGGCGAACACTGAAGCTTTCTTT.

This clonotype has at least ten counts. The CDR3 nucleotides read TGCGCCAGCAGCCCGGGACACCAAAGAGATTCACCCCTCCACTTT. This translates into CASSPGHQRDSPLHF. V gene TRBV5-1 combines with J gene TRBJ1-6; possibly TRBD1 for D (6 bases). Trimming removed 4 bases from V and 8 bases from J, with 16 bases in between. This CDR3 has 15 residues. Germline V gene lookup returns CDR1 SGHRS and CDR2 YFSETQ.

Of note for this clonotype: An end of the junction does not agree with germline; a read error may underlie this. The chain uses TRBV7-6 and TRBJ2-1; a weak D match, TRBD2 (6 bases). CDR1 and CDR2 from the germline V gene are SGHVS and FNYEAQ. The CDR3 has 15 residues. The CDR3 region is CASSLVGDSNNEQFF. The CDR3 DNA reads TGTGCCAGCAGCTTAGTTGGGGACTCCAACAATGAGCAGTTCTTC.